This T cell receptor beta chain emerged from a study of T cell responses to AZD1222 COVID-19 vaccine. Study-wide background: Pooled in the analysis were second doses at about 4 or about 12 weeks.

Germline lookup yields CDR1 SNHLY and CDR2 FYNNEI. Trimming pared 4 bases from V and 0 bases from J, leaving 10 bases between. The CDR3 totals 15 residues. The assay was immunoSEQ multiplex PCR, and TCRdb's table has in-frame clones only and misses some. The table has 100,000 to 150,000 clones, around 92% seen once. Findings and caveats of the study: Spike was spanned by vaccine-associated CD4 TCRs, with dominance at 160-218 and 743-854. Vaccination with two AZD1222 doses was followed by a rise in Spike-specific TCR breadth and depth. The sample set comprised mostly white British donors with more females, and clonal diversity was possibly underestimated.

A note on this clone: Its cognate antigen is unknown.

This TCR was sampled from an adult in good health. The source was peripheral blood, collected on day 0 of AZD1222 vaccination. This chain links TRBV2 with TRBJ2-1, with no clear D. This CDR3 is CASSVDKSSYNEQFF. The CDR3 coding sequence is TGTGCCAGCAGTGTTGACAAGAGCTCCTACAATGAGCAGTTCTTC.